Detailed here is one TCR beta chain. Its antigen is not known. These data are taken from a study of response to subunit inactivated influenza vaccine. Study-wide findings and caveats: Each seasonal influenza vaccination, the authors suggested, recruits few new T cells.

TCRdb analysed the RT-PCR reads with MiXCR anew, one entry per CDR3 protein. The data contain more than 600,000 distinct CDR3 sequences, about 18% of them singletons. Sequenced here: PBMCs from blood, sampled 4 to 6 days after vaccination. This receptor was identified in a man in his fifties or sixties who received an inactivated influenza vaccine.

CDR3 in DNA: TGCGCCAGCAGCTTGTTGCAGGCGAGCTCCTACAATGAGCAGTTCTTC. It is translated as CASSLLQASSYNEQFF. The chain has TRBV5-1 and TRBJ2-1; D uncertain. Germline V gene data show CDR1 as SGHRS and CDR2 as YFSETQ. This CDR3 is 16 amino acids long. V lost 1 base, J lost 0 bases, and 11 bases lay in between. Drawing the rest from reference TRBV5-1 and TRBJ2-1, the complete variable domain is KAGVTQTPRYLIKTRGQQVTLSCSPISGHRSVSWYQQTPGQGLQFLFEYFSETQRNKGNFPGRFSGRQFSNSRSEMNVSTLELGDSALYLCASSLLQASSYNEQFFGPGTRLTVL.